This T cell receptor beta chain was documented in a study of blood T cell repertoires in COVID-19. Sequenced by immunoSEQ multiplex PCR; TCRdb stores in-frame clones only, minus some. The sample yields 200,000 or so clones, about 80% seen once. Across about 22 US areas, participants ranged in age from about 18 to 90 years. The germline V gene has CDR1 SEHNR and CDR2 FQNEAQ (reference sequence). The V end lost 7 bases, the J end lost 4 bases, and 13 bases lay between the germline ends. The CDR3 contains 13 residues. The receptor comes from a woman aged 40-49 years with acute COVID-19. The source material was PBMCs or T cells enriched from blood (not recorded which). The V gene is TRBV7-9, the J gene TRBJ1-1; TRBD1 might be the D (5 bases). The CDR3 sequence is CASNAAGSTEAFF. CDR3 DNA sequence: TGTGCCAGCAACGCGGCAGGGTCCACTGAAGCTTTCTTT. Variable domain in full (rest from reference TRBV7-9 and TRBJ1-1): DTGVSQNPRHKITKRGQNVTFRCDPISEHNRLYWYRQTLGQGPEFLTYFQNEAQLEKSRLLSDRFSAERPKGSFSTLEIQRTEQGDSAMYLCASNAAGSTEAFFGQGTRLTVV.